A few counts support the clone carrying this TCR beta chain. The antigen is undetermined. CDR3 length: 15 residues. CDR1 GTSNPN and CDR2 SVGIG come from the germline V gene (reference sequence). The ends were cut back, 0 bases at V and 0 bases at J, with 12 bases in the middle. Expressed TCRB transcripts were sequenced because the entire RNA isolate underwent reverse transcription. Sequencing was performed with immunoSEQ multiplex PCR; in TCRdb, only in-frame clones are kept and a portion is missing. This sample has approximately 160,000 clones, with roughly 59% found just once. The sample comes from a study of beta chain features in type 1 diabetes. Study overall: The samples had approximately 110 million sorted cells examined in all.

Overall study findings and caveats: Shortening of TCRB CDR3s, moderate but significant, appeared in all four CD4+ subsets of Type 1 diabetes patients. VDJ junctions sequenced from type 1 diabetes patients showed fewer insertions and more deletions.

Sequencing was carried out using naive CD4+ T cells from blood. The chain employs TRBV30 and TRBJ2-7; D possibly corresponds to TRBD2 (6 bases). The TCR comes from a man between 25 and 39 years old with type 1 diabetes. CDR3 protein: CAWSVWRDSSYEQYF. The CDR3 DNA follows: TGTGCCTGGAGTGTCTGGAGGGACTCCTCCTACGAGCAGTACTTC.